The entry that follows covers one TCR beta chain sequence. Its antigen remains undetermined. No quality values exist for individual bases; no much larger clone is one base distant. These data belong to a study of control samples from healthy donors and cancer patients (dated by TCRdb to 2018 to 2020). CDR1 is given as SEHNR and CDR2 as FQNEAQ, both from the germline V gene (reference sequence). The CDR3 runs 14 residues from the cysteine to the phenylalanine. CDR3 DNA only is kept here, 42 bases in frame from base 1. Trimming at the junction amounts to 2 bases on V and 3 bases on J, and the germline ends lie 10 bases apart. Library generation was performed with the immunoSEQ multiplex PCR assay. TCRdb holds this immuneACCESS table with in-frame rearrangements only. Some clones are missing; in checked studies, unresolved V genes explain under half, and the rest has no known cause. The sample table records some 130,000 clones; around 92% of these occur just once. The ten largest clones capture around 2.1% of the sample.

Material: blood. The chain was built from TRBV7-9 and TRBJ1-1, with no D gene named confidently. The receptor's source is a woman in her fifties or sixties in good health. At the DNA level, the sequence is TGTGCCAGCAGCTTACACGGTTCCCACACTGAAGCTTTCTTT. This is translated as CASSLHGSHTEAFF.